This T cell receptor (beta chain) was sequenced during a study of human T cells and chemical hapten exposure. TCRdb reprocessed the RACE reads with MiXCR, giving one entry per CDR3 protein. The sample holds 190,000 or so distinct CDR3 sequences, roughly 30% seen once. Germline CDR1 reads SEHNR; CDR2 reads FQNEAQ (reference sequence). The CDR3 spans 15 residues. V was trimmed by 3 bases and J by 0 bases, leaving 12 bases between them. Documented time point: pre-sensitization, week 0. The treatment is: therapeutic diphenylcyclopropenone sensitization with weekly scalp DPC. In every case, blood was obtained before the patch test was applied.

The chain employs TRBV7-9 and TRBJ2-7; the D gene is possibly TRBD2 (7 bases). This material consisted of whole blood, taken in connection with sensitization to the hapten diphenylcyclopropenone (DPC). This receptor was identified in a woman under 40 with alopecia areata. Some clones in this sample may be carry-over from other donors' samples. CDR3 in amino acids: CASSLRGLSSYEQYF. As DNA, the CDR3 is TGTGCCAGCAGCTTGCGGGGGCTAAGCTCCTACGAGCAGTACTTC.